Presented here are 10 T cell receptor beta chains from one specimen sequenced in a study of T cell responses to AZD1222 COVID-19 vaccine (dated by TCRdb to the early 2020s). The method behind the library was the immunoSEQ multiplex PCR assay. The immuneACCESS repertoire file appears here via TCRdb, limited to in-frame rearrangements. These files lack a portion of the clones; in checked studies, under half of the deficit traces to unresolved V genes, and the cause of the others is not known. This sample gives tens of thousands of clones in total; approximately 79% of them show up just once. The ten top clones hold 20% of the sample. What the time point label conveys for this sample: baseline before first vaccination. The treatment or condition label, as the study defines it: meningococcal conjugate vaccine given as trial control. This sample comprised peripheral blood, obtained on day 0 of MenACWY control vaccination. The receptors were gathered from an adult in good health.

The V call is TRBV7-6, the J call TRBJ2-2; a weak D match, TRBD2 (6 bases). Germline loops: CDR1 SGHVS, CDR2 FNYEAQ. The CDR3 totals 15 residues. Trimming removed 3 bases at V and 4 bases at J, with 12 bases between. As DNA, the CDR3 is TGTGCCAGCAGCTTGGGGGGTGGATCCACCGGGGAGCTGTTTTTT. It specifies CASSLGGGSTGELFF.

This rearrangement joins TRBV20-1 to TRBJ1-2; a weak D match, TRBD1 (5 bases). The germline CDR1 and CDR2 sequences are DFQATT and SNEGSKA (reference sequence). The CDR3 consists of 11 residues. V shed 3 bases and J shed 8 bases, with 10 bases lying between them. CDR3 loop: CSASSGQGYTF. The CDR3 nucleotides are TGCAGTGCTAGTTCAGGGCAGGGCTACACCTTC.

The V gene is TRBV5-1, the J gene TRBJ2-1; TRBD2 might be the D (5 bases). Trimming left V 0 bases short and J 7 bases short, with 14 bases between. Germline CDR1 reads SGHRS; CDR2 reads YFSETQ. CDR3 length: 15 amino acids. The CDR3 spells CASSLGSGKRNEQFF. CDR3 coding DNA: TGCGCCAGCAGCTTGGGATCGGGAAAGAGGAATGAGCAGTTCTTC. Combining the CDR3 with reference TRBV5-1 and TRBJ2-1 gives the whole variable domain KAGVTQTPRYLIKTRGQQVTLSCSPISGHRSVSWYQQTPGQGLQFLFEYFSETQRNKGNFPGRFSGRQFSNSRSEMNVSTLELGDSALYLCASSLGSGKRNEQFFGPGTRLTVL.

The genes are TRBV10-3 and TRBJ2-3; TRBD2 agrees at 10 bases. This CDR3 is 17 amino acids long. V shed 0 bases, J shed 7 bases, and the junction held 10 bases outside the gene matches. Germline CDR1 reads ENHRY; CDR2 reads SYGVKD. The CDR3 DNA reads TGTGCCATCAGTGAGTCGGTCATTAGCGGGAGGCTAAATACGCAGTATTTT. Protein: CAISESVISGRLNTQYF.

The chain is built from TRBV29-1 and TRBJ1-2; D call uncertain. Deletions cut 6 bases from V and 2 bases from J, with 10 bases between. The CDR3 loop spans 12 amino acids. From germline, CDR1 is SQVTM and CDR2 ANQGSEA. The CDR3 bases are TGCAGCGTCCAGGCTCCCAACTATGGCTACACCTTC. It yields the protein CSVQAPNYGYTF.

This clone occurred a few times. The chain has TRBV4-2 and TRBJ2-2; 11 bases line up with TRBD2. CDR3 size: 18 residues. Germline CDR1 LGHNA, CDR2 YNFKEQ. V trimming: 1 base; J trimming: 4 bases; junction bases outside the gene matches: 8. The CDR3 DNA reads TGTGCCAGCAGCCAAGGAATAGCGGGAGGGCCGAGCACCGGGGAGCTGTTTTTT. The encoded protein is CASSQGIAGGPSTGELFF.

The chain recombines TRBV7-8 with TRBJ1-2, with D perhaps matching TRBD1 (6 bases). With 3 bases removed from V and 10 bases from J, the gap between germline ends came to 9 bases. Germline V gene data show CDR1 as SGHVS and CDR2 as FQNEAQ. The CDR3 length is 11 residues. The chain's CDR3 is CASSLGAAYTF. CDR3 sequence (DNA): TGTGCCAGCAGCTTGGGGGCGGCCTACACCTTC.

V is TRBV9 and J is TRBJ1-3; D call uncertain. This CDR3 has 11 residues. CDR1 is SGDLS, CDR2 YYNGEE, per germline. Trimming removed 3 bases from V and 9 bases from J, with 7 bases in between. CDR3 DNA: TGTGCCAGCAGCGAGGGAGTCACCATATATTTT. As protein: CASSEGVTIYF.

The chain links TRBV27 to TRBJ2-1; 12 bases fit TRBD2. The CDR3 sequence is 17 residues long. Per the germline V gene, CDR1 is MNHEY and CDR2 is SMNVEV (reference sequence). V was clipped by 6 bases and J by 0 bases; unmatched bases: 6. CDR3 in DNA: TGTGCCAGCAGGTCGACTAGCGGGGGAAGCTCCTACAATGAGCAGTTCTTC. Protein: CASRSTSGGSSYNEQFF.

In nucleotides, the CDR3 is TGTGCCAGTAGTCCTCCCGACAAGCGGGGAAATGAGCAGTTCTTC. This gives the protein CASSPPDKRGNEQFF. The J gene is TRBJ2-1, the V gene TRBV19, with 7 bases fitting TRBD2. The V and J ends lost 5 bases and 7 bases, in that order; junction bases with no gene match: 11. CDR1 and CDR2 from the germline V gene are LNHDA and SQIVND (reference sequence). CDR3 length equals 15 residues.